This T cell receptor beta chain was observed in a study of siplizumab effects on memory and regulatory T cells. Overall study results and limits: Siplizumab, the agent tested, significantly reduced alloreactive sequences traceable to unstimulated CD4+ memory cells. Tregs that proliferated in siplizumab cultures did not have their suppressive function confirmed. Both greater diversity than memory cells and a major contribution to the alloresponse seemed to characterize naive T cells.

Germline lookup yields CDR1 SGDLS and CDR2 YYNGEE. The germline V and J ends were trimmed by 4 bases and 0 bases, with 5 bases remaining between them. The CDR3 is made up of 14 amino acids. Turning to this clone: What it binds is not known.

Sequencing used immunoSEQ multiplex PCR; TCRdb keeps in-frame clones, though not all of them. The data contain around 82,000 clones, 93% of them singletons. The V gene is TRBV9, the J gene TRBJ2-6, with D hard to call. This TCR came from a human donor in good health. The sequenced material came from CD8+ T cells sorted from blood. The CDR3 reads CASSPSSGANVLTF. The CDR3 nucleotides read TGTGCCAGCAGCCCCAGCTCTGGGGCCAACGTCCTGACTTTC. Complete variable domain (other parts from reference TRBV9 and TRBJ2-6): DSGVTQTPKHLITATGQRVTLRCSPRSGDLSVYWYQQSLDQGLQFLIQYYNGEERAKGNILERFSAQQFPDLHSELNLSSLELGDSALYFCASSPSSGANVLTFGAGSRLTVL.